This TCR beta chain is drawn from a study of PD-1 blockade in classical Hodgkin lymphoma (dated by TCRdb to the early 2020s). About the full investigation: Nivolumab dosing was 3 mg/kg intravenously every 2 weeks, continuing until either disease progression or unacceptable toxicity. To define a peripheral blood immune signature of response to PD-1 blockade in classical Hodgkin lymphoma, the study combined TCR beta sequencing with CyTOF. Findings and caveats that apply to the study as a whole: CD4+ but not CD8+ TCR diversity rose significantly by C4D1 (p=0.0027 vs p=0.16), most apparent in complete responders (p=0.02). Only a single clinical trial cohort was studied, and what caused the repertoire differences, possibly disease activity or prior therapy, remained undefined. Newly diagnosed patients were reported to have lower baseline TCR diversity than healthy donors, and relapsed/refractory patients were reported to have lower baseline TCR diversity still. Baseline diversity similar to that of newly diagnosed patients was observed in trial patients achieving complete response, whereas significantly lower diversity was observed in partial responders and progressors. Patients starting nivolumab less than 1 year after ASCT had lower diversity and were excluded from later analyses to avoid confounding by immune reconstitution.

The V end loses 1 base and the J end loses 1 base, and a stretch of 7 bases separates them. From the germline V gene, CDR1 is SGHTA and CDR2 is FQGNSA. Measured from the cysteine to the phenylalanine, the CDR3 is 14 residues long. Only the CDR3 region is kept as DNA, spanning 42 bases read in frame from base 1. Genomic DNA was isolated using the Qiagen DNeasy kit from unsorted PBMCs as well as from negatively selected CD4+ and CD8+ fractions. TCR beta CDR3 regions were subjected to amplification by immunoSEQ multiplex PCR with primers that anneal to V and J segments. A synthetic immune receptor repertoire was used to minimize amplification bias, and any remaining bias was removed computationally after sequencing. The original methods were these. Repertoire diversity was quantified as the Shannon entropy index using custom Python scripts. Unsorted, CD4+ and CD8+ repertoires were examined separately, except in combined analyses, for which CD4+ and CD8+ sequences were merged in silico. Clonal expansion was defined as a frequency increase of at least 2-fold after treatment compared with C1D1, and clones undetected at baseline were assigned a pseudocount of 0.5. Clones with 0 or 1 copy at C1D1 were defined as singleton clones, while clones with 2 or more copies were defined as non-singleton clones. Clones expanded in unsorted samples were labelled as CD4+, CD8+ or unknown by matching protein sequences in sorted samples from the same patient. Wilcoxon tests on paired samples were used to test changes in diversity from C1D1 to C4D1. TCRdb took over this immuneACCESS table, retaining in-frame rearrangements with V and J assigned. Such tables are incomplete; in checked studies, under half of the missing clones stem from an unresolved V gene, and the remainder is unexplained. That table gives V, J and clone size, and the DNA gave D and trimming. The sample contains about 97,000 clones, 80% to 85% of them found a single time. The ten largest clones add up to 12% of the sample.

This specimen's time point label, interpreted: cycle 1 day 1 (C1D1), immediately before nivolumab initiation. Every trial patient had relapsed after autologous stem cell transplantation, and cohorts A, B and C differed in prior brentuximab vedotin exposure. The trial cohort included roughly 60 patients with relapsed/refractory classical Hodgkin lymphoma, and each patient had a best overall response of complete response, partial response or progressive disease. In the multi-cohort phase II CheckMate 205 trial, trial patients received single-agent nivolumab. Best overall response was determined by an independent review committee according to the 2007 International Working Group response criteria. Trial PBMCs were collected just before the start of nivolumab (C1D1) and during therapy at cycle 2 day 1 and cycle 4 day 1. Peripheral blood was collected in 8 mL Vacutainer Cell Preparation Tubes, from which PBMCs were isolated by centrifugation and then cryopreserved.

This clone was counted once. The target of this receptor is not known. Within one base of it there is no much larger clone, and no base qualities were kept. The sequence is built from TRBV7-2 and TRBJ2-5; the D gene assignment is perhaps TRBD1 or TRBD2, with each matching 5 bases. Source: peripheral blood mononuclear cells (PBMCs), taken at baseline. The clonotype was recovered from a human donor with classical Hodgkin lymphoma. The encoded CDR3 is CASSLGGTQETQYF. The DNA reads as follows: TGTGCCAGCAGCTTAGGAGGGACCCAAGAGACCCAGTACTTC. With all but the CDR3 taken from the reference TRBV7-2 and TRBJ2-5 genes, the full variable domain is: GAGVSQSPSNKVTEKGKDVELRCDPISGHTALYWYRQSLGQGLEFLIYFQGNSAPDKSGLPSDRFSAERTGGSVSTLTIQRTQQEDSAVYLCASSLGGTQETQYFGPGTRLLVL.